In this sample, the clone carrying this T cell receptor (beta chain) turned up once. J was trimmed by 4 bases and V by 0 bases; bases with no gene match: 4. The CDR3 has 16 amino acids. Germline V gene lookup returns CDR1 MNHEY and CDR2 SMNVEV (reference sequence). Sorting isolated naive CD4 T cells lacking CD45RO and expressing CD62L. The data are from a study of human versus mouse CDR3 diversity and MHC coevolution. Sequencing was performed with immunoSEQ multiplex PCR; in TCRdb, only in-frame clones are kept and a portion is missing. The table includes around 74,000 clones, around 93% detected once.

Source material: naive CD4+ T cells from blood. Subset described: CD45RO-negative CD62L-positive naive CD4 T cells. The clonotype originates from a person between 30 and 69 years old in good health. J is TRBJ2-1 and V is TRBV27; 9 bases match TRBD1. The chain's CDR3 is CASSLSPGQGYNEQFF. CDR3 bases: TGTGCCAGCAGTTTATCGCCGGGACAGGGTTACAATGAGCAGTTCTTC.